These T cell receptor beta chains were read from a single sample in a study of shared clonotypes between healthy human individuals. Assay used: immunoSEQ multiplex PCR; TCRdb lists only in-frame clones, some missing. The profile shows about 600,000 clones, less than 98% of them singletons. The sequenced sample consisted of naive CD4+ T cells sorted from blood. These receptor sequences come from a woman aged 25 to 45 in good health. The CDR3 runs from the conserved cysteine through the conserved F or W. The D gene is left open where the match is weak. Expanded clones get a size class; other rows say once, few or many, or leave the size out.

d_gene	v_gene	j_gene	abundance	CDR3nt	CDR3aa
NA	TRBV27	TRBJ1-5	NA	TGTGCCAGCAGTTTAACAAATCAGCCCCAGCATTTT	CASSLTNQPQHF
TRBD1	TRBV30	TRBJ2-1	NA	TGTGCCTGGAGCCAGGGACAGATCTACAATGAGCAGTTCTTC	CAWSQGQIYNEQFF
NA	TRBV28	TRBJ2-6	NA	TGTGCCAGCAGTCCGACAGGTCTTATCTCTGGGGCCAACGTCCTGACTTTC	CASSPTGLISGANVLTF
TRBD1	TRBV15	TRBJ2-7	NA	TGTGCCACCAGCAGGGCACGGGGACAGGGTGGGTACGAGCAGTACTTC	CATSRARGQGGYEQYF
NA	TRBV20-1	TRBJ2-2	NA	TGCAGTGCTACCGACACCGGGGAGCTGTTTTTT	CSATDTGELFF
NA	TRBV7-9	TRBJ1-6	NA	TGTGCCAGCAGCCAACACGGACGGAAGAGCTCCTATAATTCACCCCTCCACTTT	CASSQHGRKSSYNSPLHF
TRBD1	TRBV25-1	TRBJ1-2	NA	TGTGCCAGCAGTGAAGTTGACAGGGAAAGCTATGGCTACACCTTC	CASSEVDRESYGYTF
NA	TRBV11-2	TRBJ1-2	NA	TGTGCCAGCAGCTTTGACCTTACCCGCTATGGCTACACCTTC	CASSFDLTRYGYTF
NA	TRBV5-5	TRBJ1-4	NA	TGTGCCAGCAGCTTGGTCGTGGCGGGACCTAATGAAAAACTGTTTTTT	CASSLVVAGPNEKLFF
TRBD2	TRBV14	TRBJ2-7	NA	TGTGCCAGCAGCCACCCAGGGACTAGCGACTCCTACGAGCAGTACTTC	CASSHPGTSDSYEQYF
NA	TRBV10-3	TRBJ2-1	NA	TGTGCCATCGAGTTAACGAAGCCGGGACCATTAGTCTTC	CAIELTKPGPLVF
TRBD1	TRBV6-5	TRBJ1-5	once	TGTGCCAGCAGTCTCGGACAGGGCAATCAGCCCCAGCATTTT	CASSLGQGNQPQHF
NA	TRBV4-1	TRBJ2-3	NA	TGCGCCAGCAGCCTTACAATCGGGGCTCGGGGAGATACGCAGTATTTT	CASSLTIGARGDTQYF
NA	TRBV6-5	TRBJ1-1	once	TGTGCCAGCAGGGGACCAGGGTCTGGCACTGAAGCTTTCTTT	CASRGPGSGTEAFF
NA	TRBV28	TRBJ2-7	NA	TGTGCCAGCAGTACCAGCCCCGTATACCACGAGCAGTACTTC	CASSTSPVYHEQYF
TRBD1	TRBV27	TRBJ1-5	once	TGTGCCAGCAGTCCGCAGGGGGTGGATCAGCCCCAGCATTTT	CASSPQGVDQPQHF
TRBD1	TRBV6-6	TRBJ1-1	NA	TGTGCCAGCAGCTCGGGACAGTATACTGAAGCTTTCTTT	CASSSGQYTEAFF
TRBD1	TRBV4-1	TRBJ2-7	NA	TGCGCCAGCAGCCAAATACCGGGACAGGGCTACGAGCAGTACTTC	CASSQIPGQGYEQYF
NA	TRBV6-5	TRBJ1-3	NA	TGTGCCAGCAGTTACATGGGGGCTGGAAACACCATATATTTT	CASSYMGAGNTIYF
NA	TRBV6-6	TRBJ2-1	NA	TGTGCCAGCAGTACCCCCCCGACCACACGCAATGAGCAGTTCTTC	CASSTPPTTRNEQFF
TRBD1	TRBV27	TRBJ2-1	NA	TGTGCCAGCAGTTGGAGACAGGGGGGCGATGAGCAGTTCTTC	CASSWRQGGDEQFF